What follows are 9 T cell receptor beta chains derived from one specimen sequenced in a study of lymphopenia after photon versus proton radiotherapy. Assay used: immunoSEQ multiplex PCR; TCRdb lists only in-frame clones, some missing. The sample yields 65,000 to 75,000 clones, around 86% seen once. Sequenced here: peripheral blood, sampled from a patient treated with proton-based radiotherapy. The receptors were gathered from an elderly man with esophageal cancer.

The rearrangement uses TRBV10-2 and TRBJ2-3, with a weak D call TRBD2 (5 bases). V lost 5 bases to trimming and J lost 0 bases, with 15 bases between them. Germline V gene data show CDR1 as WSHSY and CDR2 as SAAADI. The length of the CDR3 is 16 residues. The CDR3 DNA is TGCGCCAGCAGTCTTCGCGGGCCAACTAGCACAGATACGCAGTATTTT. Its translation: CASSLRGPTSTDTQYF.

The V call is TRBV18, the J call TRBJ2-2; D unclear. There are 14 residues in the CDR3. Germline CDR1 and CDR2: KGHSH and LQKENI. V lost 3 bases, J lost 6 bases, and 11 bases lay in between. In DNA, the CDR3 is TGTGCCAGCTCACCCCCAGGAAGGTCCGGGGAGCTGTTTTTT. Translation: CASSPPGRSGELFF.

The chain joins TRBV21-1 to TRBJ1-2; the DNA was not used to check the table's D call, TRBD1. TRBV21-1 is reported as a pseudogene. The CDR3 is 19 amino acids. CDR3 bases: TGTGCCAGCAGCAAAGGGTCCTACTTCATGACAGTCAGGAACTATGGCTACACCTTC. Its protein product is CASSKGSYFMTVRNYGYTF.

This chain uses TRBV6-5 with TRBJ2-1, with D perhaps TRBD2 (6 bases). V was shortened by 6 bases and J by 5 bases, with 17 bases between the two germline ends. The germline V gene encodes CDR1 MNHEY and CDR2 SVGAGI. The CDR3 totals 15 residues. The CDR3 is CASSHGTGEDNEQFF. The DNA for the CDR3 is TGTGCCAGCAGCCACGGGACGGGGGAGGACAATGAGCAGTTCTTC.

The rearrangement uses TRBV5-3 and TRBJ2-7; D is perhaps TRBD1 (6 bases). TRBV5-3 is filed as an ORF, its function uncertain. There are 15 residues in the CDR3. Trimming shortened V by 1 base and J by 4 bases, and 15 bases separated the two germline ends. CDR3 sequence reads: CARSLKGTWIYEQYF. CDR3 bases: TGTGCCAGAAGCTTGAAAGGGACATGGATATACGAGCAGTACTTC.

The gene calls are TRBV6-1 and TRBJ1-3; D uncertain. Between the trimmed V and J ends, which lost 7 bases and 3 bases, there was a span of 16 bases. The CDR3 has 15 residues. The germline gives CDR1 MNHNS, CDR2 SASEGT. The CDR3 reads CASKERVPSGNTIYF. The CDR3 DNA sequence: TGTGCCAGCAAAGAACGAGTACCGAGTGGAAACACCATATATTTT.

This chain uses TRBV5-1 with TRBJ2-4, with D possibly TRBD2 on 5 matching bases. Trimming stripped 2 bases from V and 6 bases from J, with 15 bases between. CDR3 length: 15 amino acids. Germline V gives CDR1 SGHRS, CDR2 YFSETQ. CDR3: CASSFTGSLANIQYF. DNA of the CDR3: TGCGCCAGCAGCTTTACGGGGTCTCTCGCAAACATTCAGTACTTC.

The V and J genes are TRBV5-4 and TRBJ1-2; unclear D gene. Trimming took off 4 bases at V and 4 bases at J, with 20 bases between the two ends. The CDR3 extends over 16 amino acids. Germline CDR1 is SGHNT and CDR2 is YYREEE (reference sequence). The CDR3 coding sequence is TGTGCCAGCAGCCTGGAAGTACCGTTATCTCTCTATGGCTACACCTTC. It specifies CASSLEVPLSLYGYTF.

This chain uses TRBV6-6 with TRBJ2-1; weak D call: TRBD1 (5 bases). Germline lookup yields CDR1 MNHNY and CDR2 SVGAGI (reference sequence). This CDR3 comprises 16 residues. Written as DNA, the CDR3 is TGTGCTATGCCCCTCCTTTTAGGGGCCGGTATCAATGAGCAGTTCTTC. Translated, it gives CAMPLLLGAGINEQFF.